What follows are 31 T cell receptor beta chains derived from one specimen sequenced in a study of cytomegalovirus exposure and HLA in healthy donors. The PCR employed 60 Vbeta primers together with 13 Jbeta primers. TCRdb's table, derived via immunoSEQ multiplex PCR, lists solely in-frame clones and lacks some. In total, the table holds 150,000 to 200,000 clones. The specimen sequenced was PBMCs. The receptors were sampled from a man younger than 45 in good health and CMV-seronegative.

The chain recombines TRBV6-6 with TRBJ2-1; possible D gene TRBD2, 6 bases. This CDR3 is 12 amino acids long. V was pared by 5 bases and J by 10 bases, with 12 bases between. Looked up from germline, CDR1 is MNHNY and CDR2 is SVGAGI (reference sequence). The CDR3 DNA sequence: TGTGCCAGCAGTAAGCTAGCGCAAGAGCAGTTCTTC. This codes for CASSKLAQEQFF.

The CDR3 nucleotides are TGTGCCAGCAGTGAGAGGGGGGGGCAAGAGACCCAGTACTTC. As protein: CASSERGGQETQYF. The J gene is TRBJ2-5, the V gene TRBV11-3, with a weak D call TRBD2 (7 bases). Germline CDR1 SGHNT, CDR2 YENEEA. This CDR3 has 14 amino acids. Trimming left V 6 bases short and J 2 bases short, with 13 bases between.

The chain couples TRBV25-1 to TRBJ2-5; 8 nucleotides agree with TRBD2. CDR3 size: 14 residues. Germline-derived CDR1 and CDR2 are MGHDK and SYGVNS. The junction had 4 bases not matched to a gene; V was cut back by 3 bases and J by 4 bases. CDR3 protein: CASSDSLAGETQYF. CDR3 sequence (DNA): TGTGCCAGCAGTGATAGTCTAGCGGGAGAGACCCAGTACTTC.

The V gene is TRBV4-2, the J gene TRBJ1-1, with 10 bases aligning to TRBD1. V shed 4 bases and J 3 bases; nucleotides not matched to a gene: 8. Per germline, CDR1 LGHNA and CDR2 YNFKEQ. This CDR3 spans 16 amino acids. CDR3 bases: TGTGCCAGCAGCCTCCCGACAGGGGGCTTGGACACTGAAGCTTTCTTT. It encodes CASSLPTGGLDTEAFF.

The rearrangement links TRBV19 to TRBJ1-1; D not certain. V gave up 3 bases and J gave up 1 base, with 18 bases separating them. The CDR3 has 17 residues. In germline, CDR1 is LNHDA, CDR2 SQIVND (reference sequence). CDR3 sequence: CASSMDTGIPRNTEAFF. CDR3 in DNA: TGTGCCAGTAGTATGGATACCGGGATTCCAAGGAACACTGAAGCTTTCTTT.

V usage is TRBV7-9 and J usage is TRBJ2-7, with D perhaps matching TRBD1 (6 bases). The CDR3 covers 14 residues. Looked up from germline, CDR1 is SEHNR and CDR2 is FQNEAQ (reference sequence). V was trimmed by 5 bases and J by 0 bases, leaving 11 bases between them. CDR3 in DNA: TGTGCCAGCAGCCCTCGGACAGACTCCTACGAGCAGTACTTC. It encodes CASSPRTDSYEQYF.

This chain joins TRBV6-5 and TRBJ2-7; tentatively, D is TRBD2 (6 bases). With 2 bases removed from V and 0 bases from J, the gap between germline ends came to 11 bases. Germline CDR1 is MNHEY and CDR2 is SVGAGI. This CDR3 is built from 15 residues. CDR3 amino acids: CASSYRLALSYEQYF. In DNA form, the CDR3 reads TGTGCCAGCAGTTACAGGCTAGCGCTCTCCTACGAGCAGTACTTC.

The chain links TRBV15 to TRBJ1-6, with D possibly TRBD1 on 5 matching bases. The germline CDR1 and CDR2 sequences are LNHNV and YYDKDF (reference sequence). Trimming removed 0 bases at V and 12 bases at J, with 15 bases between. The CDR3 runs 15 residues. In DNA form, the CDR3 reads TGTGCCACCAGCAGAGATCGTGCGGGGGGGAGACCCCTCCACTTT. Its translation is CATSRDRAGGRPLHF.

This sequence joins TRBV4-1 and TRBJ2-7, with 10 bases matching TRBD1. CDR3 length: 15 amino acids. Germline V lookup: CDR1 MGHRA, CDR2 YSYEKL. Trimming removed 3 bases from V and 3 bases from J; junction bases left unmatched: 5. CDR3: CASSHEGTGDYEQYF. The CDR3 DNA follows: TGCGCCAGCAGCCATGAAGGGACAGGGGACTACGAGCAGTACTTC.

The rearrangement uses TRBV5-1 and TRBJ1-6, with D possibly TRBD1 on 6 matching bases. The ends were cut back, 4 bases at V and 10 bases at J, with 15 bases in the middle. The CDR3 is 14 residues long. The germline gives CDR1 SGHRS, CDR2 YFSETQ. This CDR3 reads CASSRDRNGSPLHF. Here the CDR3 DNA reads TGCGCCAGCAGCCGCGACAGGAATGGATCACCCCTCCACTTT.

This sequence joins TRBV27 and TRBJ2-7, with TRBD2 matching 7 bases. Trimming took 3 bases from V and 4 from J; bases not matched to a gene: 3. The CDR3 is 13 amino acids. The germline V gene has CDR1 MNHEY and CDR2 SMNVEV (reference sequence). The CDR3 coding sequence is TGTGCCAGCAGTTTGCGGGGGAGGTACGAGCAGTACTTC. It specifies CASSLRGRYEQYF.

The CDR3 loop reads CASSSWTKQETQYF. The CDR3 nucleotides read TGTGCCAGCAGTTCCTGGACAAAGCAAGAGACCCAGTACTTC. V is TRBV27 and J is TRBJ2-5, with D possibly TRBD1 on 5 matching bases. The CDR3 runs to 14 residues. V was shortened by 4 bases and J by 2 bases, with 11 bases between the two germline ends. Per germline, CDR1 MNHEY and CDR2 SMNVEV (reference sequence).

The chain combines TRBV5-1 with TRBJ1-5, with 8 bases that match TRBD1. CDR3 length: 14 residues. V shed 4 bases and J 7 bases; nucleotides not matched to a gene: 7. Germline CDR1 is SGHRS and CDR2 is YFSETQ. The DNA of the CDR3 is TGCGCCAGCAGCACCGGACAGGGCGGGCAGCCCCAGCATTTT. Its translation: CASSTGQGGQPQHF.

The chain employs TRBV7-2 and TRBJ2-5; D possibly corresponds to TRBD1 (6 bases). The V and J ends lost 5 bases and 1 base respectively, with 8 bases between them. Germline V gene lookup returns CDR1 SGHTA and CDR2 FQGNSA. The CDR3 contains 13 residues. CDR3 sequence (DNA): TGTGCCAGCAGCCGACAGGTCCAAGAGACCCAGTACTTC. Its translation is CASSRQVQETQYF.

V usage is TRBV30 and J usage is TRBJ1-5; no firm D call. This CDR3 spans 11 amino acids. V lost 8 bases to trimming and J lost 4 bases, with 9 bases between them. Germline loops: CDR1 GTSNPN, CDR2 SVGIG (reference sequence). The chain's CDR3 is CAEGKNQPQHF. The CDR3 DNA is TGTGCCGAGGGAAAGAATCAGCCCCAGCATTTT.

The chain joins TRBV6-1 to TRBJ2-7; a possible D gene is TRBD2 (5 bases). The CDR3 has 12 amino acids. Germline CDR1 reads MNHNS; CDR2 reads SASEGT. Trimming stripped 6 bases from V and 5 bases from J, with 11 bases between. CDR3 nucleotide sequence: TGTGCCAGCAGCTCGGCCGGGGACGAGCAGTACTTC. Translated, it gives CASSSAGDEQYF.

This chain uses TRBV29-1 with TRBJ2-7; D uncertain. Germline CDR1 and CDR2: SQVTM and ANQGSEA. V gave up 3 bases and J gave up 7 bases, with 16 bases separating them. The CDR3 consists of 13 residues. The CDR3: CSVDWQVAGEQYF. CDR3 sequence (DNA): TGCAGCGTTGATTGGCAGGTGGCCGGAGAGCAGTACTTC.

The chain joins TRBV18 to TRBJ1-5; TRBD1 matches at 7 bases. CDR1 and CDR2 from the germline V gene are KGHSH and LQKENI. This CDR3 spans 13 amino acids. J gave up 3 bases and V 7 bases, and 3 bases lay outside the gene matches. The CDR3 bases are TGTGCCAGCTTGACAGGGAACAATCAGCCCCAGCATTTT. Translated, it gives CASLTGNNQPQHF.

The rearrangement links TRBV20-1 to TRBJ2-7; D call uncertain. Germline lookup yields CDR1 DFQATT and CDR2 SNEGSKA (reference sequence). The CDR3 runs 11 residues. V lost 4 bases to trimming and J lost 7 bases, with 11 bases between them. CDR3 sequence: CSANSYGEQYF. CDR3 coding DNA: TGCAGTGCTAACTCTTACGGGGAGCAGTACTTC.

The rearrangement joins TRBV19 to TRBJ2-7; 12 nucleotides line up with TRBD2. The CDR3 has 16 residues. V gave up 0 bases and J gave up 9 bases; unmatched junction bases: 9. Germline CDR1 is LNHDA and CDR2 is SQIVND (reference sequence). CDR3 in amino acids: CASSIDATSGSPRQYF. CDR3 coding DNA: TGTGCCAGTAGTATAGACGCGACTAGCGGGAGCCCTCGGCAGTACTTC.

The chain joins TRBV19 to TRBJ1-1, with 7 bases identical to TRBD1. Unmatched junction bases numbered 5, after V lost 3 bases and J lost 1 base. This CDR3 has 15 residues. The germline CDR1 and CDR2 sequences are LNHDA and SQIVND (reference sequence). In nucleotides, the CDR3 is TGTGCCAGTAGTATGATCGGGACAGCGAACACTGAAGCTTTCTTT. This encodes CASSMIGTANTEAFF.

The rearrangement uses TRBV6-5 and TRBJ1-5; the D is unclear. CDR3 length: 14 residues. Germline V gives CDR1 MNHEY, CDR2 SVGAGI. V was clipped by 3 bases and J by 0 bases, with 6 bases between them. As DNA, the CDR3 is TGTGCCAGCAGTTATTTTAGTAGCAATCAGCCCCAGCATTTT. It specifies CASSYFSSNQPQHF.

In nucleotides, the CDR3 is TGTGCCAGTAGTATAGAACTAGCGGGGACCTGGAGGCGGGAGCTGTTTTTT. It codes for CASSIELAGTWRRELFF. The chain carries TRBV19 and TRBJ2-2; 10 positions agree with TRBD2. The V gene end was trimmed by 0 bases and the J gene end by 9 bases; junction bases not matched to a gene: 10. The CDR3 is 17 amino acids. Germline CDR1 reads LNHDA; CDR2 reads SQIVND (reference sequence).

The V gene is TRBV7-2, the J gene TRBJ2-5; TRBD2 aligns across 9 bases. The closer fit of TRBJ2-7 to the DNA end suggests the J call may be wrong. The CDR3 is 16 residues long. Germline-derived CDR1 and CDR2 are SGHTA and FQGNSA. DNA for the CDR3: TGTGCCAGCAGCCCAAGTGGACTAGCGAGACTCTACGAGCAGTACTTC. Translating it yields CASSPSGLARLYEQYF.

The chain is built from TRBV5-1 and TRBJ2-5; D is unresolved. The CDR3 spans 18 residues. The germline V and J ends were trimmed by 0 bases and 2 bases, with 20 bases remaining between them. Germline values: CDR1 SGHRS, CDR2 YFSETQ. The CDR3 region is CASSLAPPQRLSQETQYF. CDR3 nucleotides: TGCGCCAGCAGCTTGGCCCCGCCCCAGCGACTGAGTCAAGAGACCCAGTACTTC.

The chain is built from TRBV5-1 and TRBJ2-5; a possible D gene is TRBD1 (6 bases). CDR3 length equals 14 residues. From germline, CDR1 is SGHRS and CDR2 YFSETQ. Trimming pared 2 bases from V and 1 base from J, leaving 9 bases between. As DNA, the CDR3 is TGCGCCAGCAGCTTACAGGGATCCCAAGAGACCCAGTACTTC. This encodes CASSLQGSQETQYF.

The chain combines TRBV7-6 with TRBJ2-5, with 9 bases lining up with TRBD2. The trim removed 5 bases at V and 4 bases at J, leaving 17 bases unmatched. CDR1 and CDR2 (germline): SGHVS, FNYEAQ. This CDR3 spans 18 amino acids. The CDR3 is CASSPRIISGGALETQYF. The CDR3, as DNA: TGTGCCAGCAGCCCCCGGATCATTAGCGGGGGAGCCTTAGAGACCCAGTACTTC.

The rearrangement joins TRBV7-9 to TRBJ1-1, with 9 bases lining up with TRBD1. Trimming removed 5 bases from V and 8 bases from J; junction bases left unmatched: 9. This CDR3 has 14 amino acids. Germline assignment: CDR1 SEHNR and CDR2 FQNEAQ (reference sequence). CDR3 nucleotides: TGTGCCAGCAGCGCGGGACAGGGTTTTATCGAAGCTTTCTTT. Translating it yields CASSAGQGFIEAFF.

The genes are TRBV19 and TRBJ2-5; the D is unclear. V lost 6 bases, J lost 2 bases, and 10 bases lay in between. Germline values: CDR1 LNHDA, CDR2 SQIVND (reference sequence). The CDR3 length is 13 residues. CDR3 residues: CASRPTDQETQYF. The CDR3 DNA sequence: TGTGCCAGTAGACCAACAGATCAAGAGACCCAGTACTTC.

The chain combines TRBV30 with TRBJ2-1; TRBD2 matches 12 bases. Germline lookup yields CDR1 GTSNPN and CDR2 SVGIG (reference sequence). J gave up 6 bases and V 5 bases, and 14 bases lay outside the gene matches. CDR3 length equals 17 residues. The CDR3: CAWEGASGRAFSNEQFF. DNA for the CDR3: TGTGCCTGGGAAGGGGCTAGCGGGAGGGCCTTCTCCAATGAGCAGTTCTTC.

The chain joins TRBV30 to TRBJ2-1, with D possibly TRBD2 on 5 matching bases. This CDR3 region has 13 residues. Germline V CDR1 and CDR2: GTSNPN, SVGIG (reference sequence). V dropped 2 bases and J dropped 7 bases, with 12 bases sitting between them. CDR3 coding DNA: TGTGCCTGGAGTTCGGGGTATGCGAATGAGCAGTTCTTC. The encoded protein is CAWSSGYANEQFF. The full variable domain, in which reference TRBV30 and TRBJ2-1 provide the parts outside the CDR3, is SQTIHQWPATLVQPVGSPLSLECTVEGTSNPNLYWYRQAAGRGLQLLFYSVGIGQISSEVPQNLSASRPQDRQFILSSKKLLLSDSGFYLCAWSSGYANEQFFGPGTRLTVL.